The following is a TCR beta chain sequence with its context. This clone was detected only once. The antigen it recognizes is unknown. Qualities for individual bases were not recorded, and no much larger clone is one base off. The CDR3 runs 15 amino acids, cysteine and phenylalanine included. The DNA shown is the 45-base CDR3, in frame from base 1. Reading the germline V gene gives CDR1 MNHEY and CDR2 SVGAGI. V is pruned by 0 bases and J by 7 bases, leaving 8 bases of the junction without a gene match. This entry is derived from a study of shared T cell receptors in the human thymus (dated by TCRdb to the early 2020s). General notes on the study: The study examined how the human thymus generates shared, self-reactive T-cell receptor alpha chains.

Libraries were constructed by the immunoSEQ multiplex PCR assay. TCRdb's version of the immuneACCESS table is confined to in-frame rearrangements and falls short of the full clone set. An unresolved V gene accounts for under half of the shortfall where checked; the remainder is of unknown origin. This sample is represented by roughly 700,000 clones; around 87% of them were singletons. About 0.01% of the sample rests with the top ten. These data are also associated with another study on human thymus T cells. Looking at the second paper: The donors were immunologically healthy infants in Finland who had open corrective cardiac surgery for congenital heart defects. The thymus tissue came from surgical resects taken out during corrective cardiac surgery. V and J gene segment usage appeared biased in both thymic and peripheral blood repertoires. According to the related research, thymic TCR repertoires were highly overlapping among unrelated individuals. TCR alpha and beta repertoires from fewer than ten infant thymus samples and four related peripheral blood samples were characterized in the study. The infant donors were roughly 7 to 244 days old, and the cohort included several males and two females. After being mechanically released from the tissue, thymocytes were kept at -70 degrees C in pellets of 10-30 million cells. Genomic DNA was extracted from frozen cell pellets with a QIAsymphony instrument. The immunoSEQ multiplex PCR assay was used to amplify the TCRB and TCRAD loci from a standardized amount of quality-controlled genomic DNA. The V(D)J region was spanned by amplicons of a length sufficient to cover the CDR3 and to identify V and J genes. Amplicon sequencing was performed on an Illumina platform through the commercial immunoSEQ service. Primer bias and sequencing errors were corrected as previously described, and TCRAD and TCRB were defined on the basis of the IMGT database. Analysis of the repertoires was done with immunoSEQ Analyzer 3.0 and VDJTools and included basic statistics, V/J segment usage, diversity estimates, rarefaction and pairwise overlap. Diversity was estimated with Chao1, ChaoE, Efron-Thisted, Shannon and inverse Simpson indices, and also on datasets down-sampled to the smallest sample. Repertoire overlap used strict matching of CDR3 nucleotide sequence, V gene and J gene, with Jaccard-based multidimensional scaling clustering. On average, thymus samples gave 650,000 to 850,000 unique TCRB clonotypes, whereas blood samples gave about 92,000.

This receptor chain uses TRBV6-5 and TRBJ2-5, with 7 bases in between that match TRBD2. The sample comprised thymocytes. The clonotype was recovered from a boy in the first two years of life with a congenital heart defect. Donor details come from another sample of the same person, matched by shared clones. The DNA is as follows: TGTGCCAGCAGTTACTCTGGGGAGGGCCGGGGGACCCAGTACTTC. It encodes CASSYSGEGRGTQYF.